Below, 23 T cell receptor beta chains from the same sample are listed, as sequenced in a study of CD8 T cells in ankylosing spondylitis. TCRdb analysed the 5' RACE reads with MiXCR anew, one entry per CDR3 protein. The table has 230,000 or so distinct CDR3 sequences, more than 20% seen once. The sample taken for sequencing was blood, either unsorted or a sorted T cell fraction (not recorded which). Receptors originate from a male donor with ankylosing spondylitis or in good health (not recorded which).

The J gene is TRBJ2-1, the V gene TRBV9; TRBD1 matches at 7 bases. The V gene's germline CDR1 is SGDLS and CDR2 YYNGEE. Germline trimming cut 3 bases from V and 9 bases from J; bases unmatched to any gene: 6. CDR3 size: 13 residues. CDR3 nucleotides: TGTGCCAGCAGCGGACAGGGTGCCCTTGAGCAGTTCTTC. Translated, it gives CASSGQGALEQFF.

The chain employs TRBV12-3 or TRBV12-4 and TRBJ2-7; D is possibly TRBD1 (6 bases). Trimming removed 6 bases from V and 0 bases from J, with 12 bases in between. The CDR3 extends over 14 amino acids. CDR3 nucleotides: TGTGCCAGCAGCCTACAGGGAAGCTCCTACGAGCAGTACTTC. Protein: CASSLQGSSYEQYF.

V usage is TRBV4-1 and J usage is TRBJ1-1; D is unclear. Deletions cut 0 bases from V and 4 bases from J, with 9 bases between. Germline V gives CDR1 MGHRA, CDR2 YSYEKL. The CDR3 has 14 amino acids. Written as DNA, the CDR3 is TGCGCCAGCAGCCAAGATTCCGGGGTCACTGAAGCTTTCTTT. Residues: CASSQDSGVTEAFF.

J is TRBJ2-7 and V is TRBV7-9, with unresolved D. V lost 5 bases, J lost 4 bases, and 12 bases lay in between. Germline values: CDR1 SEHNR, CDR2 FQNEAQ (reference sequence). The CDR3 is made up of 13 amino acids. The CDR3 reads CASSPIGGYEQYF. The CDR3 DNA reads TGTGCCAGCAGCCCCATTGGCGGATACGAGCAGTACTTC.

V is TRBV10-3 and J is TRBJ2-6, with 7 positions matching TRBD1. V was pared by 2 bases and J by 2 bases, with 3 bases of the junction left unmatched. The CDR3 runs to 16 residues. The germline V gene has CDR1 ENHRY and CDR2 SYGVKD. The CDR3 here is CAISEPTGAGANVLTF. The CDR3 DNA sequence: TGTGCCATCAGTGAGCCTACAGGGGCTGGGGCCAACGTCCTGACTTTC.

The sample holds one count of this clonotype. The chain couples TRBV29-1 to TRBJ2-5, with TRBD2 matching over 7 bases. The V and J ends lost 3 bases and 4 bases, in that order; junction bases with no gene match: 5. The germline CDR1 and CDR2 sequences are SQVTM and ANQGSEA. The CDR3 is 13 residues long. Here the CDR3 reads CSVDRSSGETQYF. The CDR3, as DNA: TGCAGCGTTGATAGGTCTAGCGGAGAGACCCAGTACTTC.

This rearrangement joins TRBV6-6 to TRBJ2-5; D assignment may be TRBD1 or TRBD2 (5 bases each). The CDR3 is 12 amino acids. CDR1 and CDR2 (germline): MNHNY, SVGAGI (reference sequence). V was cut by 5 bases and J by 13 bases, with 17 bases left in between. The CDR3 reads CASSSDSSRGYF. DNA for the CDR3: TGTGCCAGCAGTAGTGACAGTTCCCGGGGGTACTTC.

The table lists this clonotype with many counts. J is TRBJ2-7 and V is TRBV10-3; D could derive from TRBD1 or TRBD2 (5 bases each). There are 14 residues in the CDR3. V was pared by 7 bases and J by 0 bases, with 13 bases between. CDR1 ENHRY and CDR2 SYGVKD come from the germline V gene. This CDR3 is CAINGDRTSYEQYF. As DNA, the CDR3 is TGTGCCATCAACGGGGACCGGACCTCCTACGAGCAGTACTTC.

For the CDR3, the DNA is TGCAGTGCTATAGACAGGGGAGGTTCCGGCAATCAGCCCCAGCATTTT. This translates into CSAIDRGGSGNQPQHF. The J gene is TRBJ1-5, the V gene TRBV20-1; 8 nucleotides match TRBD1. The CDR3 loop spans 16 amino acids. V gave up 4 bases and J gave up 2 bases; unmatched junction bases: 10. Per the germline V gene, CDR1 is DFQATT and CDR2 is SNEGSKA (reference sequence).

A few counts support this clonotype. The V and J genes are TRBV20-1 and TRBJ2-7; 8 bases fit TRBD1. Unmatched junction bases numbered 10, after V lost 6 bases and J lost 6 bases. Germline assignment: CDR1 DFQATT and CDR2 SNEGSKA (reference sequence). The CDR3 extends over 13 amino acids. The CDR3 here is CSARQGARFEQYF. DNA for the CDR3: TGCAGTGCCCGGCAGGGGGCGCGTTTCGAGCAGTACTTC.

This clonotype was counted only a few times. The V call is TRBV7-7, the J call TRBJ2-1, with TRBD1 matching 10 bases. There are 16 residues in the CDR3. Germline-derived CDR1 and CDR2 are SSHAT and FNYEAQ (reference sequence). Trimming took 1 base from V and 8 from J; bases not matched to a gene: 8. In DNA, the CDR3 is TGTGCCAGCAGCTTAGGGGGACAGGGGCATAACTATGAGCAGTTCTTC. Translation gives CASSLGGQGHNYEQFF. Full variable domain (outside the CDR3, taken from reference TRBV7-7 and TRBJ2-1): GAGVSQSPRYKVTKRGQDVTLRCDPISSHATLYWYQQALGQGPEFLTYFNYEAQPDKSGLPSDRFSAERPEGSISTLTIQRTEQRDSAMYRCASSLGGQGHNYEQFFGPGTRLTVL.

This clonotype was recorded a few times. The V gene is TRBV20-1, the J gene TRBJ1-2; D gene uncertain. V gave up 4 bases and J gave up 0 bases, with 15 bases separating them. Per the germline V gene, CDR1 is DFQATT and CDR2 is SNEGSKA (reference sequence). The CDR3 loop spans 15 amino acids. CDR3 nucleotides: TGCAGTGCTACCGGGAGGGTCAGCACTAACTATGGCTACACCTTC. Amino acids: CSATGRVSTNYGYTF.

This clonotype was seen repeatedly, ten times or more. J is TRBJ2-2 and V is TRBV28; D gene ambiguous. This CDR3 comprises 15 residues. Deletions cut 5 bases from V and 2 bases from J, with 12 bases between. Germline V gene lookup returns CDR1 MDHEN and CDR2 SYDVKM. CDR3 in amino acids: CASSPDGFNTGELFF. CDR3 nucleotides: TGTGCCAGCAGTCCCGACGGGTTTAACACCGGGGAGCTGTTTTTT.

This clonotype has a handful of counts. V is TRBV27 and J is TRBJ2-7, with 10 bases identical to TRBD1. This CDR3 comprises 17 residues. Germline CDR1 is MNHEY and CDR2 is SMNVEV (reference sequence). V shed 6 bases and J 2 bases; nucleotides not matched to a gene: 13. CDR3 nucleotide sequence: TGTGCCAGCAGAAATTCAAACCCAGGGACAGGGGCCTACGAGCAGTACTTC. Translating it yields CASRNSNPGTGAYEQYF.

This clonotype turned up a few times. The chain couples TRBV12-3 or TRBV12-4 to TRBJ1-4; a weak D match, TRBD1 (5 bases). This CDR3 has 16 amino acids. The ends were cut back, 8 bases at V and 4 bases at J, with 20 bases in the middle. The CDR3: CASRVSPGPNNEKLFF. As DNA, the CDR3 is TGTGCCAGCCGCGTCAGTCCGGGACCGAATAATGAAAAACTGTTTTTT.

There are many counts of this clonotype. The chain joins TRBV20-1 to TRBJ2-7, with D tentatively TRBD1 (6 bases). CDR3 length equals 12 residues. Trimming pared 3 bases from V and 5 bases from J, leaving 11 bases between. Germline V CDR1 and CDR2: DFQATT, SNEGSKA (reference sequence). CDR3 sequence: CSASQGLDEQYF. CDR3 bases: TGCAGTGCTAGTCAGGGGCTGGACGAGCAGTACTTC.

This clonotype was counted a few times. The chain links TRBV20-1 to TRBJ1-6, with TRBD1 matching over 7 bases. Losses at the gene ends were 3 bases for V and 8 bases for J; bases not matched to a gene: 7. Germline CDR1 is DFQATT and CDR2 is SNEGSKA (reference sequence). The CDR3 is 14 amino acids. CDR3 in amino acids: CSARRQGPHSPLHF. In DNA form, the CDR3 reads TGCAGTGCTAGGCGACAGGGTCCCCATTCACCCCTCCACTTT.

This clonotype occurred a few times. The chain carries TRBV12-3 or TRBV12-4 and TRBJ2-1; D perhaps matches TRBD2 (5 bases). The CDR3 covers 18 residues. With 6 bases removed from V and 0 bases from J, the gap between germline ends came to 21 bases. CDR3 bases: TGTGCCAGCAGCTTACGGGGATTGGGCGGCAGCTCCTACAATGAGCAGTTCTTC. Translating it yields CASSLRGLGGSSYNEQFF.

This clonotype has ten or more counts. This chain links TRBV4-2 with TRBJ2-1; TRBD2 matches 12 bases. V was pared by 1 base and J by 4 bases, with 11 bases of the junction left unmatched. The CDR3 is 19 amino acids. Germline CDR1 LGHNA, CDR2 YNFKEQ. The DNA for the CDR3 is TGTGCCAGCAGCCAAGGGACTAGCGGGGCCACCTCGGGATACAATGAGCAGTTCTTC. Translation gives CASSQGTSGATSGYNEQFF.

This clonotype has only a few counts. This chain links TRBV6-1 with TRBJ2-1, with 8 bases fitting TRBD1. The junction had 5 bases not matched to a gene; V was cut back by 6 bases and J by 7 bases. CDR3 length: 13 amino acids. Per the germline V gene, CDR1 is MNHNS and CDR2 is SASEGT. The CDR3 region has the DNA TGTGCCAGCAGGCCTCGACAGGGGAATGAGCAGTTCTTC. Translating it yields CASRPRQGNEQFF.

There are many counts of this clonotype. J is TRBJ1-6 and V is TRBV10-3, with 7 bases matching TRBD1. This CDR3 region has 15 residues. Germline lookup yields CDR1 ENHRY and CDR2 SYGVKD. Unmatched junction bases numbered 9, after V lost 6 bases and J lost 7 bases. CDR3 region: CAISLTGTVNSPLHF. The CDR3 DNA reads TGTGCCATCAGCCTTACCGGGACAGTAAATTCACCCCTCCACTTT.

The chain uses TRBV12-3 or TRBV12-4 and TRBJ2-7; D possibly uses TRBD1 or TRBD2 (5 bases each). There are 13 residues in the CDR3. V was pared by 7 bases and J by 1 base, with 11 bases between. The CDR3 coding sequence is TGTGCCAGCAACCGGGACGGATCCTACGAGCAGTACTTC. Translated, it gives CASNRDGSYEQYF.

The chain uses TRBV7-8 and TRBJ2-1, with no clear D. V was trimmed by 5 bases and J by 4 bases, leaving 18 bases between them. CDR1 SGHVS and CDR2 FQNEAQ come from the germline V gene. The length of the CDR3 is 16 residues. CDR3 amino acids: CASSPRQDGRYNEQFF. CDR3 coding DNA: TGTGCCAGCAGCCCCCGCCAGGACGGACGATACAATGAGCAGTTCTTC.